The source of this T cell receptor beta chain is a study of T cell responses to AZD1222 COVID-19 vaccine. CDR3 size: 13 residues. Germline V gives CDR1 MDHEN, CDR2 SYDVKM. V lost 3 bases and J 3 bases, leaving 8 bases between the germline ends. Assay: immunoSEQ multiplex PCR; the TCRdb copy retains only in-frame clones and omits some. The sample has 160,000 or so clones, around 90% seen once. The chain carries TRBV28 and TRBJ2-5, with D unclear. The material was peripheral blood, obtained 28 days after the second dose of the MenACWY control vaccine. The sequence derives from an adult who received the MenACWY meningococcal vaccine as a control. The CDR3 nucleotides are TGTGCCAGCAGTTTCACAGATAAAGAGACCCAGTACTTC. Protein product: CASSFTDKETQYF.